Described below is a single TCR beta chain sequence and its context. Its antigen is still unknown. The sample belongs to a study of CD8+CD57+ T cells in acquired aplastic anemia. Background on the study: An average of around 3.5 ug of DNA was obtained from sorted CD4+ and CD8+ cells.

Study-wide results and limits: Patients and healthy controls showed no significant CD8+ Simpson's diversity difference. Patients had twenty-nine CD8+ CDR3 sequences in common with controls (the shared set).

Individuals selected for sequencing had exhibited CD8+CD57+ cell expansion on flow cytometry. In all patients, the disease was severe acquired aplastic anemia. Germline lookup yields CDR1 GTSNPN and CDR2 SVGIG (reference sequence). The length of the CDR3 is 13 residues. V lost 4 bases and J 4 bases, leaving 13 bases between the germline ends. Using genomic DNA as the template, TCR beta VDJ and CDR3 profiling was carried out. Using its own MiXCR run on the reads, TCRdb lists one record per CDR3 protein. There are about half a million distinct CDR3 sequences in the sample; approximately 33% occur only once, and 0.75% to 0.95% lies in the top ten.

The sample was sorted CD4+, CD8+, or CD8+CD57+ T cells (not recorded which) from PBMCs. This TCR was recovered from a human donor with aplastic anemia. V gene TRBV30 combines with J gene TRBJ1-2; the D gene is possibly TRBD1 (6 bases). CDR3 protein: CAWTRGGTYGYTF. The CDR3 DNA reads as TGTGCCTGGACAAGGGGGGGGACCTATGGCTACACCTTC.